This T cell receptor beta chain emerged from a study of blood T cell repertoires in COVID-19. On the study more broadly: Donors in the United States, Italy and Spain gave samples during acute or convalescent COVID-19. T cells, B-cell-depleted T cells, or PBMCs provided the cDNA or gDNA that served as material.

Authors' data handling: Reference gene primer amplification gave nucleated cell count estimates. The table came from immunoSEQ multiplex PCR; TCRdb's copy has only in-frame clones and leaves some out. D and trimming were read from the DNA, whereas the V and J calls and clone size are those reported in that table. The sample consists of some 250,000 clones, approximately 82% of them appearing once. Trimming stripped 4 bases from V and 4 bases from J, with 7 bases between. Per germline, CDR1 LGHDT and CDR2 YNNKEL (reference sequence). This CDR3 has 13 residues. Sequenced: peripheral blood. The sequence came from a man older than 75 with acute or convalescent COVID-19. The gene calls are TRBV3-1 (or the pseudogene TRBV3-2) and TRBJ2-2; D perhaps matches TRBD2 (5 bases). CDR3 DNA: TGTGCCAGCAGCCTGAGCGGCACCGGGGAGCTGTTTTTT. Translation gives CASSLSGTGELFF.